A single sample is the source of the 31 T cell receptor beta chains below, sequenced in a study of post-analysis software for immune sequencing data. The study, taken as a whole, reports: Patients used several TRBV segments, including TRBV5-6, TRBV5-1 and TRBV20-1, more often than controls.

These receptors have no known antigen. The library was made from cDNA and included unique molecular identifiers. Using its own MiXCR run on the PCR reads, TCRdb lists one record per CDR3 protein. The profile shows hundreds of thousands of distinct CDR3 sequences, roughly 45% of them singletons. The sample comprised blood. The source of these receptors is a girl aged 10 to 17 with multiple sclerosis.

Comments on this clonotype: Sequence at one end of the junction differs from germline and may be a read error. The rearrangement uses TRBV20-1 and TRBJ2-1; D perhaps matches TRBD2 (6 bases). This CDR3 region has 12 residues. CDR1 is DFQATT, CDR2 SNEGSKA, per germline (reference sequence). CDR3 sequence (DNA): TGCAGCGCTACCTCTAGGAGGGATGAGCAGTTCTTC. Translation: CSATSRRDEQFF.

The chain recombines TRBV4-1 with TRBJ2-4, with D tentatively TRBD1 (7 bases). The closer fit of TRBJ2-7 to the DNA end suggests the J call may be wrong. The CDR3 runs 15 residues. Per germline, CDR1 MGHRA and CDR2 YSYEKL. The CDR3 DNA reads as TGCGCCAGCAGCCAAGTGTCAGGGGGGTGGATCGAGCAGTACTTC. As protein: CASSQVSGGWIEQYF.

This clonotype was found a few times. The genes are TRBV10-3 and TRBJ2-3; the D call may be TRBD1 or TRBD2 (6 bases each). The V gene's germline CDR1 is ENHRY and CDR2 SYGVKD. V was clipped by 8 bases and J by 4 bases, with 10 bases between them. The CDR3 is 12 residues long. In DNA form, the CDR3 reads TGTGCCATCGCTGGGGGGCCAGATACGCAGTATTTT. This gives the protein CAIAGGPDTQYF.

V is TRBV7-3 and J is TRBJ2-1, with 12 nucleotides matching TRBD2. Trimming at V came to 0 bases and at J to 7 bases, leaving 1 base not matched to a gene. This CDR3 spans 15 amino acids. Germline V lookup: CDR1 SGHTA, CDR2 FQGTGA. CDR3 protein: CASSLTTSGSNEQFF. The CDR3, as DNA: TGTGCCAGCAGCTTAACGACTAGCGGGAGTAATGAGCAGTTCTTC.

This clonotype has just a few counts. The V call is TRBV7-2, the J call TRBJ2-5; tentative D call: TRBD2 (6 bases). This CDR3 region has 14 residues. The V gene lost 1 base and the J gene lost 11 bases, with 17 bases spanning the gap. In germline, CDR1 is SGHTA, CDR2 FQGNSA. The CDR3 is CASSLGQKGGEQYF. Here the CDR3 DNA reads TGTGCCAGCAGCTTAGGACAGAAAGGCGGGGAGCAGTACTTC.

V and J are TRBV5-6 and TRBJ1-4; 7 bases line up with TRBD1. CDR3 length: 16 residues. V lost 4 bases, J lost 5 bases, and 11 bases stayed unmatched. Germline values: CDR1 SGHDT, CDR2 YYEEEE. The CDR3 sequence: CASSPNRGRSNEKLFF. The DNA for the CDR3 is TGTGCCAGCAGCCCGAACAGGGGACGGTCGAATGAAAAACTGTTTTTT.

The genes are TRBV5-1 and TRBJ2-7, with D tentatively TRBD1 (6 bases). V lost 4 bases and J 3 bases, leaving 17 bases between the germline ends. The germline V gene encodes CDR1 SGHRS and CDR2 YFSETQ. This CDR3 spans 15 amino acids. CDR3: CASSPRRTVSYEQYF. The CDR3 DNA reads as TGCGCCAGCAGCCCCCGGAGGACAGTGAGCTACGAGCAGTACTTC.

CDR3 sequence (DNA): TGTGCCAGCAGTTTCGGGGGCGCCAATGAAAAACTGTTTTTT. Translation gives CASSFGGANEKLFF. V gene TRBV12-3 or TRBV12-4 combines with J gene TRBJ1-4, with D perhaps TRBD1 (6 bases). The CDR3 is 14 residues long. Trimming pared 3 bases from V and 5 bases from J, leaving 10 bases between.

The gene calls are TRBV9 and TRBJ1-5; possibly TRBD1 for D (5 bases). The V gene's germline CDR1 is SGDLS and CDR2 YYNGEE. Trimming left V 0 bases short and J 7 bases short, with 11 bases between. The CDR3 contains 14 residues. CDR3 residues: CASSVGDGPQPQHF. The CDR3 nucleotides are TGTGCCAGCAGCGTAGGGGACGGACCGCAGCCCCAGCATTTT.

This clonotype was found a few times. The rearrangement links TRBV5-1 to TRBJ1-5; 7 nucleotides align to TRBD1. The J segment lost 3 bases and the V segment lost 4 bases, leaving 4 bases of the junction unmatched. This CDR3 has 14 residues. The germline gives CDR1 SGHRS, CDR2 YFSETQ. The CDR3 nucleotides read TGCGCCAGCAGCCCCGGGACAGTCAATCAGCCCCAGCATTTT. This codes for CASSPGTVNQPQHF.

This clonotype was counted only a few times. The J gene is TRBJ2-7, the V gene TRBV20-1, with unresolved D. Trimming took 3 bases from V and 1 from J, leaving 10 bases between them. The CDR3 length is 13 residues. In germline, CDR1 is DFQATT, CDR2 SNEGSKA (reference sequence). The CDR3 region has the DNA TGCAGTGCTAGGACACGCAATTCCTACGAGCAGTACTTC. Translating gives CSARTRNSYEQYF.

This chain connects TRBV13 to TRBJ1-2; 8 nucleotides agree with TRBD1. Germline trimming cut 6 bases from V and 4 bases from J; bases unmatched to any gene: 10. CDR3 length equals 15 residues. Germline-derived CDR1 and CDR2 are PRHDT and FYEKMQ (reference sequence). The CDR3 sequence is CASSPSAGTGYGYTF. CDR3 bases: TGTGCCAGCAGTCCTTCAGCCGGGACAGGCTATGGCTACACCTTC.

The CDR3: CSVEGTGGKLFF. In nucleotides, the CDR3 is TGCAGCGTTGAAGGGACAGGGGGAAAACTGTTTTTT. The V call is TRBV29-1, the J call TRBJ1-4, with TRBD1 matching 10 bases. The CDR3 runs 12 residues. The J segment lost 10 bases and the V segment lost 1 base, leaving 0 bases of the junction unmatched. CDR1 and CDR2 from the germline V gene are SQVTM and ANQGSEA.

The rearrangement joins TRBV20-1 to TRBJ2-4; D is uncertain. The V end lost 7 bases, the J end lost 6 bases, and 13 bases lay between the germline ends. The CDR3 sequence is 12 residues long. Germline loops: CDR1 DFQATT, CDR2 SNEGSKA (reference sequence). As DNA, the CDR3 is TGCAGTGGCGAAGGGTCGCCAAACATTCAGTACTTC. As protein: CSGEGSPNIQYF.

The chain employs TRBV29-1 and TRBJ2-3; 9 bases fit TRBD2. J lost 0 bases, V lost 4 bases, and 11 bases had no gene match. The CDR3 sequence is 17 residues long. Germline assignment: CDR1 SQVTM and CDR2 ANQGSEA. The CDR3 DNA follows: TGCAGCGTTGTTCATAGCGGGAGACACATAAGCACAGATACGCAGTATTTT. Translated: CSVVHSGRHISTDTQYF.

V is TRBV5-1 and J is TRBJ1-1; D remains unclear. This CDR3 comprises 13 residues. Trimming removed 6 bases from V and 7 bases from J, with 16 bases in between. CDR1 and CDR2 from the germline V gene are SGHRS and YFSETQ. CDR3 amino acids: CASKHVGGLEAFF. The CDR3 bases are TGCGCCAGCAAACATGTTGGAGGCCTTGAAGCTTTCTTT. Using reference TRBV5-1 and TRBJ1-1 for the parts outside the CDR3, the full variable domain is KAGVTQTPRYLIKTRGQQVTLSCSPISGHRSVSWYQQTPGQGLQFLFEYFSETQRNKGNFPGRFSGRQFSNSRSEMNVSTLELGDSALYLCASKHVGGLEAFFGQGTRLTVV.

The gene calls are TRBV24-1 and TRBJ2-1; weak D call: TRBD2 (8 bases). V was shortened by 6 bases and J by 9 bases, with 29 bases between the two germline ends. Germline assignment: CDR1 KGHDR and CDR2 SFDVKD. The CDR3 is 18 amino acids. CDR3 in DNA: TGTGCCACCAGTCGAAGGACAGGACGACCGGGGGCGGGAGGTGAGCAGTTCTTC. Its translation is CATSRRTGRPGAGGEQFF.

This clonotype has a count of ten or more. The chain links TRBV7-9 to TRBJ2-1; D is unresolved. V was pared by 1 base and J by 7 bases, with 2 bases between. Germline lookup yields CDR1 SEHNR and CDR2 FQNEAQ (reference sequence). This CDR3 contains 11 residues. The chain's CDR3 is CASSLVNEQFF. The CDR3 coding sequence is TGTGCCAGCAGCTTAGTGAATGAGCAGTTCTTC.

This chain's CDR3 is CASSWGQFKAVNTEAFF. In DNA, the CDR3 is TGTGCCAGCAGCTGGGGACAGTTTAAGGCTGTGAACACTGAAGCTTTCTTT. The gene calls are TRBV7-9 and TRBJ1-1, with 7 bases lining up with TRBD1. Germline lookup yields CDR1 SEHNR and CDR2 FQNEAQ (reference sequence). The junction had 11 bases not matched to a gene; V was cut back by 4 bases and J by 0 bases. The CDR3 loop spans 17 amino acids. Looking up the rest from reference TRBV7-9 and TRBJ1-1 gives the full variable domain: DTGVSQNPRHKITKRGQNVTFRCDPISEHNRLYWYRQTLGQGPEFLTYFQNEAQLEKSRLLSDRFSAERPKGSFSTLEIQRTEQGDSAMYLCASSWGQFKAVNTEAFFGQGTRLTVV.

V gene TRBV20-1 combines with J gene TRBJ1-2; TRBD1 aligns across 9 bases. CDR1 and CDR2 from the germline V gene are DFQATT and SNEGSKA (reference sequence). There are 14 residues in the CDR3. Trimming removed 5 bases from V and 4 bases from J; junction bases left unmatched: 8. The chain's CDR3 is CSAQRQGEVYGYTF. Here the CDR3 DNA reads TGCAGTGCTCAGAGACAGGGGGAGGTCTATGGCTACACCTTC.

This chain uses TRBV28 with TRBJ2-1; TRBD2 matches 13 bases. With the DNA end fitting TRBJ2-7 better, the J assignment may be wrong. There are 19 residues in the CDR3. Per germline, CDR1 MDHEN and CDR2 SYDVKM. CDR3 sequence reads: CASSLRGLAGPSSYNEQYF. The DNA of the CDR3 is TGTGCCAGCAGTTTACGGGGACTAGCGGGACCTAGCTCCTACAATGAGCAGTACTTC.

In the case of this clonotype: The DNA is omitted, as the CDR3 cannot be located on it reliably, and the CDR3 follows TCRdb's listing. This chain uses TRBV7-9 with TRBJ2-6. CDR1 and CDR2 (germline): SEHNR, FQNEAQ (reference sequence). The CDR3 length is 14 residues, termini included. The CDR3 sequence: CASSFGSGANVRTF.

J is TRBJ2-1 and V is TRBV7-3, with D perhaps given as TRBD1 or TRBD2 (5 bases each). CDR1 and CDR2 (germline): SGHTA, FQGTGA. V was clipped by 2 bases and J by 10 bases, with 12 bases between them. CDR3 length: 13 amino acids. The CDR3 protein is CASSLSGRGEQFF. CDR3 bases: TGTGCCAGCAGCTTATCAGGGAGAGGCGAGCAGTTCTTC.

A few counts support this clonotype. V gene TRBV14 combines with J gene TRBJ2-3, with TRBD1 identical over 9 bases. The length of the CDR3 is 14 residues. V lost 1 base to trimming and J lost 6 bases; unmatched junction nucleotides: 2. Germline CDR1 and CDR2: SGHDN and FVKESK. The CDR3 region has the DNA TGTGCCAGCAGCCAAGGGGACAGGGAGGATACGCAGTATTTT. Protein sequence: CASSQGDREDTQYF.

Only a few counts were recorded for this clonotype. The chain links TRBV29-1 to TRBJ2-7; 7 nucleotides align to TRBD1. The CDR3 extends over 13 amino acids. V trimming: 6 bases; J trimming: 3 bases; junction bases outside the gene matches: 8. CDR1 and CDR2 from the germline V gene are SQVTM and ANQGSEA. As DNA, the CDR3 is TGCAGCGTCCCCGGGACAGACTTCTACGAGCAGTACGTC. This gives the protein CSVPGTDFYEQYV.

V and J are TRBV2 and TRBJ2-1; 7 positions agree with TRBD2. The CDR3 sequence is 17 residues long. CDR1 is SNHLY and CDR2 is FYNNEI in the germline V gene. Germline trimming cut 6 bases from V and 0 bases from J; bases unmatched to any gene: 11. CDR3 in DNA: TGTGCCAGCAGGAGCAATTTGGCGGGGGTCTCCTACAATGAGCAGTTCTTC. Translating it yields CASRSNLAGVSYNEQFF. Looking up the rest from reference TRBV2 and TRBJ2-1 gives the full variable domain: EPEVTQTPSHQVTQMGQEVILRCVPISNHLYFYWYRQILGQKVEFLVSFYNNEISEKSEIFDDQFSVERPDGSNFTLKIRSTKLEDSAMYFCASRSNLAGVSYNEQFFGPGTRLTVL.

The J gene is TRBJ2-1, the V gene TRBV9; TRBD2 matches 12 bases. V shed 2 bases and J 7 bases; nucleotides not matched to a gene: 7. CDR1 and CDR2 from the germline V gene are SGDLS and YYNGEE. The CDR3 runs 16 residues. CDR3 in amino acids: CASSVSSGGAWNEQFF. The DNA of the CDR3 is TGTGCCAGCAGCGTGTCTAGCGGGGGGGCGTGGAATGAGCAGTTCTTC.

The V and J genes are TRBV3-1 and TRBJ2-5; D possibly corresponds to TRBD2 (5 bases). Trimming stripped 6 bases from V and 3 bases from J, with 11 bases between. The CDR3 length is 13 residues. Looked up from germline, CDR1 is LGHDT and CDR2 is YNNKEL (reference sequence). The CDR3 loop is CASSGMREETQYF. CDR3 nucleotides: TGTGCCAGCAGTGGCATGCGGGAAGAGACCCAGTACTTC.

This clonotype has just a few counts. The J gene is TRBJ2-5, the V gene TRBV10-3; 15 nucleotides align to TRBD2. Germline-derived CDR1 and CDR2 are ENHRY and SYGVKD. The CDR3 is made up of 20 amino acids. The V and J ends lost 2 bases and 4 bases, in that order; junction bases with no gene match: 14. CDR3 region: CAISEPRTSGRAALRETQYF. CDR3 sequence (DNA): TGTGCCATCAGTGAGCCCAGGACTAGCGGGAGGGCCGCCCTGAGAGAGACCCAGTACTTC.

The chain links TRBV28 to TRBJ2-7; the D is unclear. The assigned J gene may be wrong: the sequence end matches TRBJ2-5 better. Looked up from germline, CDR1 is MDHEN and CDR2 is SYDVKM. The CDR3 length is 15 residues. The CDR3 nucleotides read TGTGCCAGCAGTTTACGTTCCGGGCCAGAGGAGACCCAGTACTTC. As protein: CASSLRSGPEETQYF.

The chain couples TRBV20-1 to TRBJ2-6; D is undetermined. This CDR3 is 12 amino acids long. Germline loops: CDR1 DFQATT, CDR2 SNEGSKA (reference sequence). V gave up 3 bases and J gave up 1 base, with 1 base separating them. CDR3 DNA: TGCAGTGCTAGGTCTGGGGCCAACGTCCTGACTTTC. Translating it yields CSARSGANVLTF.